This T cell receptor (beta chain) was captured in a study of blood T cell repertoires in COVID-19 (dated by TCRdb to between 2020 and 2021). A note on the overall study: The collaborator samples originated in the United States, Italy and Spain and spanned the acute and convalescent phases of COVID-19. The material from the prospective study consisted of cDNA or gDNA derived from T cells, B-cell-depleted T cells, or PBMCs. Subjects who had been exposed to COVID-19, were actively infected with it, or had recovered from it provided the deeply sampled blood TCRbeta repertoires that made up the dataset. The repertoires were released in a freely available public database meant as a resource for research on the immune response to SARS-CoV-2. Samples were obtained from the ongoing ImmuneRACE study (first 160 participants) and from some 1,300 subjects provided by 6 global collaborators. Nearly every sample came with metadata listing a de-identified subject ID, COVID-19 status, age in years and sex. Where available, HLA class I and class II types were taken from metadata supplied by the sample provider and were not determined by assay-based typing.

About this clone: It has no known antigen specificity. Base quality data are lacking; no much larger clone is found one base away.

Broader findings and caveats from the paper: The quantity of clinical and demographic metadata differed by source and by participant and was supplied without curation.

The CDR3 contains 16 residues, cysteine and phenylalanine counted. Of all the DNA, just the CDR3 is kept, 48 bases in frame from base 1. Compared with germline, V lacks 6 bases and J lacks 1 base; bases without a gene match: 11. From a lookup of the germline V gene (reference sequence), CDR1 and CDR2 are LNHDA and SQIVND. Participants in the prospective study were aged roughly 18 to 100 years, lived in approximately 26 United States geographic areas, and enrolled through a virtual design. In the prospective study, participants were assigned to cohorts based on the clinical history participants reported in a screening survey and a study questionnaire. Mobile phlebotomists in the prospective study collected whole blood, serum and a nasopharyngeal or oropharyngeal swab from every participant. Participants in the prospective study had the option to provide additional blood draws and questionnaires over an approximately 2-month period. Before DNA extraction, blood samples from the prospective study were shipped at room temperature or frozen.

TCRbeta CDR3 regions were amplified from genomic DNA using the immunoSEQ Assay, a bias-controlled multiplex PCR. As for how the authors treated the data: Within the assay, amplification of reference gene primers was used to estimate how many nucleated cells each sample contained. To quantify the absolute abundance of each unique TCRbeta CDR3 rearrangement, sequence reads were collapsed and filtered. Productive Simpson clonality was computed per sample as the square root of Simpson's diversity index over productive rearrangements. TCRdb obtained this table from immuneACCESS and retained in-frame rearrangements with V and J assigned. These tables miss some clones; where compared with another copy, unresolved V genes account for less than half of the shortfall, and the remainder is unexplained. The V and J calls and clone size are taken from that table; D and trimming were inferred from the DNA. For this sample there are about 220,000 clones; about 87% appear just once. Of the sample, 2% to 3% falls within the top ten clones.

The V gene is TRBV19 and the J gene is TRBJ2-5; 7 middle bases align to TRBD1. This clonotype was obtained from a woman in her 30s with acute COVID-19. Sequenced: PBMCs or T cells enriched from blood (not recorded which). CDR3 reads: CASSQNPDRLQETQYF. The nucleotide sequence reads as follows: TGTGCCAGTAGCCAGAACCCGGACAGGCTCCAAGAGACCCAGTACTTC.